The table lists the clone carrying this TCR beta chain with a count of one. Assay used: immunoSEQ multiplex PCR; TCRdb lists only in-frame clones, some missing. Counted here are 380,000 or so clones, around 88% occurring once; the ten biggest clones make up roughly 7.2%. This entry comes from a study of blood T cell repertoires in COVID-19. The CDR3 sequence is 14 residues long. Germline CDR1 reads ENHRY; CDR2 reads SYGVKD. V dropped 10 bases and J dropped 6; count of bases not matched to a gene: 11. The chain links TRBV10-3 to TRBJ1-2; TRBD1 matches 10 bases. The sequence derives from a woman aged 60 to 75 with COVID-19, enrolled during active disease. The sample comprised peripheral blood. Written as DNA, the CDR3 is TGTGCCACCAGGGAGGGGACAGGGGTAAATGGCTACACCTTC. Its protein is CATREGTGVNGYTF.